A selection of T cell receptor beta chains follows, all from one sample in a study of cytomegalovirus exposure and HLA in healthy donors. Only in-frame clones appear in the TCRdb table, and some are missing; sequencing was by immunoSEQ multiplex PCR. Of hundreds of thousands of clones listed, just over 70% are singletons. The sequenced sample was PBMCs. The receptors were gathered from a female donor in good health and CMV-seronegative. CDR3s include the opening cysteine and the closing phenylalanine or tryptophan. D genes are given only for firm matches. Clone size appears in some rows only: once, few, many, or a class for an expanded clone.

d_call clone_size j_call v_call cdr3_aa cdr3_nt
NA NA TRBJ2-5 TRBV7-9 CASSLTPGARETQYF TGTGCCAGCAGCTTAACCCCGGGAGCAAGGGAGACCCAGTACTTC
TRBD2 NA TRBJ2-2 TRBV2 CASSRLAGPNTGELFF TGTGCCAGCAGTCGACTAGCGGGACCGAACACCGGGGAGCTGTTTTTT
NA NA TRBJ2-1 TRBV9 CASSALGVSSYNEQFF TGTGCCAGCAGCGCCCTCGGGGTGAGCTCCTACAATGAGCAGTTCTTC
TRBD1 NA TRBJ2-5 TRBV29-1 CSVEDVSQGKETQYF TGCAGCGTTGAAGATGTGTCACAGGGGAAAGAGACCCAGTACTTC
TRBD1 NA TRBJ1-2 TRBV6-6 CASSPGGIEGYTF TGTGCCAGCAGTCCAGGGGGTATTGAGGGCTACACCTTC
NA NA TRBJ2-5 TRBV18 CASSPPGGAETQYF TGTGCCAGCTCACCACCGGGCGGGGCCGAGACCCAGTACTTC
TRBD1 NA TRBJ1-2 TRBV11-2 CASSRTGGATGYTF TGTGCCAGCAGTCGTACAGGGGGCGCGACTGGCTACACCTTC
NA few TRBJ1-5 TRBV6-6 CASILDGWQPQHF TGTGCCAGCATCCTAGACGGCTGGCAGCCCCAGCATTTT
NA NA TRBJ2-7 TRBV10-3 CAISWDSPYEQYF TGTGCCATCAGCTGGGACTCGCCCTACGAGCAGTACTTC
TRBD2 NA TRBJ2-1 TRBV9 CASSPRLAGGGNEQFF TGTGCCAGCAGCCCCCGACTAGCGGGAGGTGGGAATGAGCAGTTCTTC
TRBD1 NA TRBJ1-2 TRBV5-1 CASSATGTGGGGYTF TGCGCCAGCAGCGCTACCGGGACAGGGGGCGGTGGCTACACCTTC
TRBD2 few TRBJ2-1 TRBV4-1 CASSQGTSGRANEQFF TGCGCCAGCAGCCAGGGGACTAGCGGGAGGGCGAATGAGCAGTTCTTC
TRBD1 NA TRBJ1-1 TRBV4-2 CASSQLFQDQGGHEAFF TGTGCCAGCAGCCAACTATTTCAAGACCAAGGGGGCCACGAAGCTTTCTTT
NA NA TRBJ1-1 TRBV6-5 CASRQDSYTEAFF TGTGCCAGCAGACAAGACAGTTACACTGAAGCTTTCTTT
NA NA TRBJ2-4 TRBV25-1 CASSESMDWAKNIQYF TGTGCCAGCAGTGAATCTATGGACTGGGCCAAAAACATTCAGTACTTC
NA once TRBJ1-1 TRBV29-1 CSVDRQRNTEAFF TGCAGCGTTGATAGACAAAGGAACACTGAAGCTTTCTTT
NA NA TRBJ2-7 TRBV6-5 CASSYDRLAYEQYF TGTGCCAGCAGTTACGACCGACTAGCCTACGAGCAGTACTTC
TRBD1 NA TRBJ2-3 TRBV7-6 CASSLDRVDTQYF TGTGCCAGCAGCCTTGACAGGGTAGATACGCAGTATTTT
NA few TRBJ2-3 TRBV5-1 CASWGQSTDTQYF TGCGCCAGTTGGGGGCAGAGCACAGATACGCAGTATTTT
NA NA TRBJ1-5 TRBV7-2 CASSLGGADQPQHF TGTGCCAGCAGCTTGGGAGGGGCGGATCAGCCCCAGCATTTT
TRBD1 NA TRBJ2-7 TRBV12-5 CASGFNRQGAYEQYF TGTGCTAGTGGTTTCAACCGACAGGGGGCATACGAGCAGTACTTC
NA once TRBJ1-2 TRBV28 CASSLSDYGYTF TGTGCCAGCAGTTTAAGCGATTATGGCTACACCTTC
NA NA TRBJ2-1 TRBV11-3 CASSLGGGNDREQFF TGTGCCAGCAGCTTAGGCGGCGGGAATGATCGTGAGCAGTTCTTC
TRBD1 NA TRBJ1-4 TRBV4-1 CASSGDREEEKLFF TGCGCCAGCAGCGGGGACAGGGAGGAGGAAAAACTGTTTTTT
TRBD1 NA TRBJ1-3 TRBV19 CASTLTRQGQNTIYF TGTGCCAGTACCTTGACAAGACAGGGCCAGAACACCATATATTTT
NA NA TRBJ2-3 TRBV19 CASSLLSGTDTQYF TGTGCCAGTAGTTTGCTCTCGGGCACAGATACGCAGTATTTT
NA NA TRBJ1-4 TRBV7-9 CASSLARATNERLFF TGTGCCAGCAGCTTAGCGCGAGCAACTAATGAAAGACTGTTTTTT
TRBD1 NA TRBJ2-5 TRBV7-2 CASSLETGVETQYF TGTGCCAGCAGCTTAGAAACAGGGGTAGAGACCCAGTACTTC
TRBD2 NA TRBJ2-3 TRBV5-4 CASRPGTSGIRTDTQYF TGTGCCAGCCGACCAGGGACTAGCGGGATTCGCACAGATACGCAGTATTTT
NA once TRBJ1-1 TRBV7-2 CASSLEAGNTEAFF TGTGCCAGCAGCTTAGAGGCGGGAAACACTGAAGCTTTCTTT
NA once TRBJ2-1 TRBV5-6 CASSTKTTGNYNEQFF TGTGCCAGCAGTACAAAAACCACAGGGAACTACAATGAGCAGTTCTTC
NA few TRBJ2-7 TRBV28 CASRSPRGGSYEQYF TGTGCCAGCAGGTCGCCAAGGGGGGGTTCCTACGAGCAGTACTTC
TRBD1 NA TRBJ1-1 TRBV19 CASTRGQPNTEAFF TGTGCCAGTACCAGGGGGCAGCCGAACACTGAAGCTTTCTTT
NA NA TRBJ1-1 TRBV6-1 CASYSGQNTEAFF TGTGCCAGCTACTCTGGACAGAACACTGAAGCTTTCTTT
NA NA TRBJ2-7 TRBV14 CASSQGGFREQYF TGTGCCAGCAGCCAAGGAGGGTTTCGGGAGCAGTACTTC
TRBD2 NA TRBJ2-5 TRBV5-4 CASSLTSGRWETQYF TGTGCCAGCAGCTTGACTAGCGGGAGATGGGAGACCCAGTACTTC
TRBD2 NA TRBJ2-7 TRBV7-2 CASSPLATGYEQYF TGTGCCAGCAGCCCACTAGCGACCGGCTACGAGCAGTACTTC
NA NA TRBJ1-5 TRBV19 CASKRQTGGGNQPQHF TGTGCCAGTAAGCGGCAGACGGGAGGAGGCAATCAGCCCCAGCATTTT
NA NA TRBJ2-1 TRBV2 CASSAQSHEQFF TGTGCCAGCAGTGCGCAGTCCCATGAGCAGTTCTTC
NA NA TRBJ2-7 TRBV7-8 CASSTLGVQGSYEQYF TGTGCCAGCAGCACCCTCGGGGTACAGGGCTCCTACGAGCAGTACTTC